This T cell receptor beta chain was recorded in a study of blood T cell repertoires in COVID-19. Clinical histories supplied by participants themselves formed the basis of cohort assignment. Germline CDR1 is SGHKS and CDR2 is YYEKEE (reference sequence). This CDR3 has 15 residues. V was cut by 2 bases and J by 3 bases, with 13 bases left in between. The protocol was immunoSEQ multiplex PCR, while the TCRdb copy is restricted to in-frame clones and leaves out a portion. The sample has approximately 400,000 clones, more than 75% seen once; the top ten hold less than 1.5%. This TCR was sampled from a woman in her late teens or twenties who had recovered from COVID-19. V is TRBV5-5 and J is TRBJ2-3; possibly TRBD2 for D (5 bases). Input material: PBMCs or T cells enriched from blood (not recorded which). CDR3 in DNA: TGTGCCAGCAGCTTTTCACAGCGGCATACAGATACGCAGTATTTT. Protein: CASSFSQRHTDTQYF.